Listed below are T cell receptor beta chains from one sample, sequenced in a study of blood T cell repertoires in COVID-19. The data were produced by immunoSEQ multiplex PCR, yet TCRdb's version contains in-frame clones alone and is incomplete. The table records 200,000 to 250,000 clones, about 80% of them present only once. Specimen: peripheral blood. These receptors were taken from a woman of 80 years or more with acute or convalescent COVID-19. Each CDR3 is given with its conserved first and last residue. Each record gives: D gene, V gene, J gene, clone size, CDR3 DNA, CDR3 protein. A D gene is named only where the DNA matches it firmly. The listing skips clone size in some rows; elsewhere it reads once, few, many or a size class.

D: TRBD1; V: TRBV2; J: TRBJ1-1; size: -; DNA: TGTGCCAGCGAAGATTTACAGGGGGCGACGAACACTGAAGCTTTCTTT; CDR3: CASEDLQGATNTEAFF
D: -; V: TRBV18; J: TRBJ2-7; size: once; DNA: TGTGCCAGCTCACCAGGCGGGTACGAGCAGTACTTC; CDR3: CASSPGGYEQYF
D: TRBD1; V: TRBV2; J: TRBJ1-1; size: -; DNA: TGTGCCAGCAGTCAATTCACAGGGGTTACTGAAGCTTTCTTT; CDR3: CASSQFTGVTEAFF
D: -; V: TRBV3-1/TRBV3-2; J: TRBJ1-6; size: -; DNA: TGTGCCAGCAGCCAAGGAGATTCACCCCTCCACTTT; CDR3: CASSQGDSPLHF
D: -; V: TRBV5-1; J: TRBJ2-1; size: -; DNA: TGCGCCAGCAGCTTGTATAGCGGCCCCCTTTCCTACAATGAGCAGTTCTTC; CDR3: CASSLYSGPLSYNEQFF
D: -; V: TRBV5-1; J: TRBJ2-1; size: -; DNA: TGCGCCAGCAGCGAACAGGGTATTGGGTCCTACAATGAGCAGTTCTTC; CDR3: CASSEQGIGSYNEQFF
D: TRBD1; V: TRBV6-5; J: TRBJ1-1; size: -; DNA: TGTGCCAGCAGGGGACAGGGGTTGAACACTGAAGCTTTCTTT; CDR3: CASRGQGLNTEAFF
D: -; V: TRBV20-1; J: TRBJ1-1; size: few; DNA: TGCAGTGCTGGTGGAGGTTTGAACACTGAAGCTTTCTTT; CDR3: CSAGGGLNTEAFF
D: TRBD2; V: TRBV7-7; J: TRBJ2-1; size: -; DNA: TGTGCTAGCAGCTTAGCGCTGGCTAGCGGGAGTAACAATGAGCAGTTCTTC; CDR3: CASSLALASGSNNEQFF
D: TRBD1; V: TRBV5-1; J: TRBJ2-7; size: -; DNA: TGCGCCAGCAGCTTGGATCCAGGGGGCAGAGTCTTC; CDR3: CASSLDPGGRVF
D: TRBD1; V: TRBV28; J: TRBJ2-7; size: -; DNA: TGTGCCAGCAGTTTATGGCTGCCCGGACAGGGGGTGGACGAGCAGTACTTC; CDR3: CASSLWLPGQGVDEQYF
D: TRBD1; V: TRBV6-1; J: TRBJ1-3; size: -; DNA: TGTGCCAGCAGTGTCAGGACAGGGGACTATGGAAACACCATATATTTT; CDR3: CASSVRTGDYGNTIYF
D: TRBD1; V: TRBV6-5; J: TRBJ1-2; size: -; DNA: TGTGCCAGCAGTTACGGGAGACAGGGGAGGGTCGGCGGCTACACCTTC; CDR3: CASSYGRQGRVGGYTF
D: TRBD1; V: TRBV25-1; J: TRBJ2-5; size: -; DNA: TGTGCCAGCGGGTGGGGGACAGGGCCTAGCGGGACCCAGTACTTC; CDR3: CASGWGTGPSGTQYF
D: -; V: TRBV4-1; J: TRBJ2-2; size: few; DNA: TGCGCCAGCAGCCATGGGCCCGGCAGCCGGGAGCTGTTTTTT; CDR3: CASSHGPGSRELFF
D: TRBD1; V: TRBV11-1; J: TRBJ1-1; size: few; DNA: TGTGCCAGCAGCTTAGGACAGGGCTTATTGAACACTGAAGCTTTCTTT; CDR3: CASSLGQGLLNTEAFF